The 29 T cell receptor beta chains below were found in one sample sequenced in a study of regulatory T cells in long-lasting Graves disease. Assembly of TCR beta libraries relied on iRepertoire HTBI primers together with Arm-PCR of CDR3 regions. TCRdb redid the calling of the multiplex PCR reads with MiXCR, one entry per CDR3 protein. In the table there are approximately 470,000 distinct CDR3 sequences, around 15% of which are singletons. Time point given: newly diagnosed GD, antithyroid drugs for less than 3 months. The TCR library was made from RNA extracted from PBMCs. This sample was also put to use in a study of T cells in Graves' hyperthyroidism and ophthalmopathy.

Sequenced here: peripheral blood mononuclear cells (PBMCs), sampled at new diagnosis, from a patient treated with antithyroid drugs. These receptors came from a man aged 35-49 years with Graves disease.

This clonotype was recorded many times. J is TRBJ2-7 and V is TRBV5-1, with a possible D match to TRBD2 (5 bases). The CDR3 runs to 15 residues. Germline CDR1 is SGHRS and CDR2 is YFSETQ. V was shortened by 4 bases and J by 1 base, with 15 bases between the two germline ends. The CDR3 region has the DNA TGCGCCAGCAGCCAAGGACTCTCGGATTCCTACGAGCAGTACTTC. Encoded protein: CASSQGLSDSYEQYF.

This clonotype occurred many times. V and J are TRBV3-1 and TRBJ2-1; D is undetermined. The germline V and J ends were trimmed by 2 bases and 5 bases, with 4 bases remaining between them. The CDR3 is 12 residues long. From germline, CDR1 is LGHDT and CDR2 YNNKEL (reference sequence). The CDR3 loop is CASSQYDNEQFF. The CDR3 region has the DNA TGTGCCAGCAGCCAATACGACAATGAGCAGTTCTTC.

This clonotype has ten or more counts. This chain joins TRBV3-1 and TRBJ2-1, with 12 bases fitting TRBD2. The ends lost 4 bases at V and 8 bases at J; junction bases unmatched: 6. There are 15 residues in the CDR3. Germline CDR1 and CDR2: LGHDT and YNNKEL (reference sequence). The CDR3 bases are TGTGCCAGCAGCCCACTAGCGGGAGGAGGGGATGAGCAGTTCTTC. It is translated as CASSPLAGGGDEQFF.

The table lists this clonotype with a few counts. V and J are TRBV19 and TRBJ2-2, with unresolved D. The germline V gene has CDR1 LNHDA and CDR2 SQIVND (reference sequence). The CDR3 sequence is 15 residues long. V was clipped by 6 bases and J by 2 bases, with 13 bases between them. The CDR3 region has the DNA TGTGCCAGTAGCTCCACAGTACCTAACACCGGGGAGCTGTTTTTT. Translated, it gives CASSSTVPNTGELFF. The full variable domain, its missing parts supplied by reference TRBV19 and TRBJ2-2, is DGGITQSPKYLFRKEGQNVTLSCEQNLNHDAMYWYRQDPGQGLRLIYYSQIVNDFQKGDIAEGYSVSREKKESFPLTVTSAQKNPTAFYLCASSSTVPNTGELFFGEGSRLTVL.

This clonotype was counted ten times or more. The chain carries TRBV5-1 and TRBJ2-1; 7 bases are shared with TRBD1. CDR3 size: 16 residues. The V gene's germline CDR1 is SGHRS and CDR2 YFSETQ. The J segment lost 0 bases and the V segment lost 4 bases, leaving 7 bases of the junction unmatched. In nucleotides, the CDR3 is TGCGCCAGCAGCCACGGACAGGACAGCTCCTACAATGAGCAGTTCTTC. It yields the protein CASSHGQDSSYNEQFF.

The rearrangement links TRBV28 to TRBJ2-6, with 7 bases fitting TRBD2. V lost 3 bases, J lost 2 bases, and 10 bases stayed unmatched. Germline CDR1 and CDR2: MDHEN and SYDVKM. The CDR3 has 18 amino acids. The chain's CDR3 is CASSFLGEGHPGANVLTF. CDR3 nucleotide sequence: TGTGCCAGCAGTTTTCTGGGGGAGGGCCACCCTGGGGCCAACGTCCTGACTTTC.

In regard to this clonotype: A junction end diverges from the germline sequence, so it may reflect a read error. The genes are TRBV28 and TRBJ2-1, with unresolved D. CDR1 and CDR2 from the germline V gene are MDHEN and SYDVKM. The length of the CDR3 is 12 residues. The CDR3 DNA follows: TGTGCCAGCAGAGGGCTCTACAAAGAGCAGTTCTTC. Protein product: CASRGLYKEQFF.

This chain links TRBV24-1 with TRBJ2-1; weak D call: TRBD1 (6 bases). The CDR3 has 15 residues. V lost 9 bases to trimming and J lost 1 base, with 15 bases between them. The V gene's germline CDR1 is KGHDR and CDR2 SFDVKD. The chain's CDR3 is CATGGSGFSYNEQFF. As DNA, the CDR3 is TGTGCCACCGGGGGCTCGGGGTTTTCCTACAATGAGCAGTTCTTC.

This clonotype was observed many times. The rearrangement joins TRBV2 to TRBJ1-4; D is possibly TRBD1 (6 bases). The ends were cut back, 3 bases at V and 3 bases at J, with 8 bases in the middle. The CDR3 sequence is 14 residues long. Germline V gene data show CDR1 as SNHLY and CDR2 as FYNNEI. CDR3 bases: TGTGCCAGCAGTGAGGGGGCATCTAATGAAAAACTGTTTTTT. Translating gives CASSEGASNEKLFF.

This clonotype was seen a few times. J is TRBJ2-2 and V is TRBV7-3, with D unclear. V gave up 6 bases and J gave up 6 bases, with 11 bases separating them. Looked up from germline, CDR1 is SGHTA and CDR2 is FQGTGA. The CDR3 spans 13 residues. The chain's CDR3 is CASRNLGSGELFF. CDR3 coding DNA: TGTGCCAGCAGGAACTTGGGCTCCGGGGAGCTGTTTTTT.

This clonotype was counted many times. The rearrangement joins TRBV6-2 or TRBV6-3 to TRBJ2-1; no reliable D call. Trimming took off 5 bases at V and 0 bases at J, with 11 bases between the two ends. This CDR3 is 15 amino acids long. CDR1 is MNHEY and CDR2 is SVGEGT in the germline V gene. The chain's CDR3 is CASSTDHNSYNEQFF. The CDR3 nucleotides are TGTGCCAGCAGTACCGACCACAACTCCTACAATGAGCAGTTCTTC.

V is TRBV11-2 and J is TRBJ1-2; 9 bases are shared with TRBD1. Germline V gives CDR1 SGHAT, CDR2 FQNNGV. CDR3 length equals 15 residues. Unmatched junction bases numbered 7, after V lost 5 bases and J lost 3 bases. The CDR3 DNA reads TGTGCCAGCAGCCCGGGACAGGGAAATCACTATGGCTACACCTTC. Its protein product is CASSPGQGNHYGYTF.

This clonotype has a count of ten or more. V usage is TRBV20-1 and J usage is TRBJ2-3; D is unresolved. CDR3 size: 10 residues. V was pared by 3 bases and J by 10 bases, with 8 bases between. CDR1 and CDR2 from the germline V gene are DFQATT and SNEGSKA (reference sequence). CDR3 DNA sequence: TGCAGTGCTAGTCATGCCCCGCAGTATTTT. Translated, it gives CSASHAPQYF.

This clonotype was found many times. V usage is TRBV28 and J usage is TRBJ2-1, with 8 bases aligning to TRBD2. Trimming cost V 5 bases and J 8 bases; bases outside gene matches: 8. Germline V gene lookup returns CDR1 MDHEN and CDR2 SYDVKM. The CDR3 length is 14 residues. The CDR3, as DNA: TGTGCCAGCAGTAGCGGGGGCCGTTCGGATGAGCAGTTCTTC. This codes for CASSSGGRSDEQFF.

This clonotype was recorded at least ten times. At one of its ends the junction is not consistent with the germline gene, which may arise from a read error. The V gene is TRBV5-1, the J gene TRBJ2-3; weak D call: TRBD2 (5 bases). Germline values: CDR1 SGHRS, CDR2 YFSETQ. The CDR3 totals 12 residues. CDR3 DNA: TGTGCCAGCAGCCGGGACACAGATACGCAGTATTTT. Translation gives CASSRDTDTQYF.

This clonotype appeared once. This likely reflects a read error, since a far larger clone is one base away. This sequence joins TRBV2 and TRBJ2-7; D tentatively fits TRBD1 or TRBD2 (6 bases each). V dropped 3 bases and J dropped 7 bases, with 19 bases sitting between them. The length of the CDR3 is 15 residues. Germline V gene lookup returns CDR1 SNHLY and CDR2 FYNNEI. The CDR3 loop is CASSEIGGSYNEQYF. In DNA form, the CDR3 reads TGTGCCAGCAGTGAGATAGGGGGGTCCTACAATGAGCAGTACTTC.

The gene calls are TRBV7-9 and TRBJ2-3; 12 nucleotides match TRBD2. After removal of 5 bases from V and 11 bases from J, the junction contained 8 bases not matched to a gene. From germline, CDR1 is SEHNR and CDR2 FQNEAQ (reference sequence). The CDR3 contains 14 residues. CDR3 in DNA: TGTGCCAGCAGCAGGACGGGACTAGCGGGCAAGCAGTATTTT. Amino acid sequence: CASSRTGLAGKQYF.

This clonotype was found a few times. The V call is TRBV28, the J call TRBJ2-3; tentative D call: TRBD1 (5 bases). CDR1 and CDR2 (germline): MDHEN, SYDVKM. Trimming removed 7 bases from V and 3 bases from J, with 17 bases in between. CDR3 length equals 15 residues. The CDR3 DNA reads as TGTGCCAGCACCCAGTGGGGCGGATCGACAGATACGCAGTATTTT. Protein sequence: CASTQWGGSTDTQYF.

Ten or more counts support this clonotype. The chain couples TRBV28 to TRBJ1-2; no definite D call. Trimming left V 2 bases short and J 2 bases short, with 9 bases between. This CDR3 spans 14 amino acids. Germline assignment: CDR1 MDHEN and CDR2 SYDVKM. DNA of the CDR3: TGTGCCAGCAGTTTAGTCGGAGAAAACTATGGCTACACCTTC. Translation: CASSLVGENYGYTF.

V usage is TRBV4-1 and J usage is TRBJ2-1; D is unresolved. Germline lookup yields CDR1 MGHRA and CDR2 YSYEKL. The CDR3 sequence is 16 residues long. V was trimmed by 0 bases and J by 0 bases, leaving 9 bases between them. The CDR3 spells CASSQDAVSSYNEQFF. In nucleotides, the CDR3 is TGCGCCAGCAGCCAAGATGCGGTTAGCTCCTACAATGAGCAGTTCTTC.

This clonotype was seen ten or more times. The J gene is TRBJ2-1, the V gene TRBV3-1, with no clear D. Deletions cut 1 base from V and 9 bases from J, with 7 bases between. Per the germline V gene, CDR1 is LGHDT and CDR2 is YNNKEL (reference sequence). This CDR3 has 12 amino acids. For the CDR3, the DNA is TGTGCCAGCAGCCAAGCGCAAGTTGAGCAGTTCTTC. Amino acid sequence: CASSQAQVEQFF.

A few counts support this clonotype. The chain links TRBV29-1 to TRBJ2-3; D is unresolved. Trimming left V 3 bases short and J 4 bases short, with 8 bases between. Germline CDR1 SQVTM, CDR2 ANQGSEA. CDR3 length: 12 amino acids. As DNA, the CDR3 is TGCAGCGTTGAGGGTAGTCCAGATACGCAGTATTTT. It is translated as CSVEGSPDTQYF.

This clonotype was counted many times. Germline is not matched at one junction end, which may reflect a read error. The rearrangement joins TRBV5-1 to TRBJ1-2; no clear D gene. The CDR3 is made up of 15 amino acids. Germline loops: CDR1 SGHRS, CDR2 YFSETQ. CDR3 protein: CASSPVGTSNYGYTF. DNA of the CDR3: TGTGCCAGCAGTCCTGTGGGTACGTCTAACTATGGCTACACCTTC.

Many counts were recorded for this clonotype. The chain combines TRBV20-1 with TRBJ2-7; 8 nucleotides agree with TRBD2. The V and J ends lost 6 bases and 2 bases, in that order; junction bases with no gene match: 12. Germline values: CDR1 DFQATT, CDR2 SNEGSKA (reference sequence). This CDR3 contains 15 residues. The CDR3 DNA follows: TGCAGTGCGCTGTTATTACTAGCGGAGACCTACGAGCAGTACTTC. Translation gives CSALLLLAETYEQYF.

In this sample, this clonotype turned up many times. The gene calls are TRBV5-1 and TRBJ2-3; the D gene is possibly TRBD1 (6 bases). Per the germline V gene, CDR1 is SGHRS and CDR2 is YFSETQ. The V end was cut by 5 bases, the J end by 2 bases, with 24 bases between. There are 18 residues in the CDR3. The CDR3 sequence is CASRSRFGGHSTTDTQYF. The CDR3 coding sequence is TGCGCCAGCAGATCTAGGTTTGGGGGACATTCCACCACAGATACGCAGTATTTT.

V is TRBV19 and J is TRBJ2-1; D is unclear. CDR1 and CDR2 (germline): LNHDA, SQIVND (reference sequence). The CDR3 is 17 amino acids. Trimming left V 3 bases short and J 5 bases short, with 20 bases between. CDR3 in DNA: TGTGCCAGTAGTATCTCTCCCTCCCTGGCAGGAGACAATGAGCAGTTCTTC. This translates into CASSISPSLAGDNEQFF.

Comment on this clonotype: A single base separates this from a much larger clone, so it may be a read error. The final CDR3 position lacks the conserved phenylalanine or tryptophan, pointing to a likely read error. This chain joins TRBV14 and TRBJ1-1; a weak D match, TRBD1 (5 bases). The CDR3 extends over 14 amino acids. Germline V gives CDR1 SGHDN, CDR2 FVKESK. V gave up 1 base and J gave up 5 bases, with 11 bases separating them. The CDR3 DNA follows: TGTGCCAGCAGCCAAGCCCGGGGGAATACTGAAGCTTTCCTT. This sequence encodes CASSQARGNTEAFL.

This clonotype was picked up many times. The V and J genes are TRBV27 and TRBJ2-4; TRBD2 is a possible D gene (6 bases). The CDR3 is 15 amino acids. V shed 6 bases and J shed 4 bases, with 16 bases lying between them. Germline loops: CDR1 MNHEY, CDR2 SMNVEV (reference sequence). CDR3 nucleotide sequence: TGTGCCAGCAGCCCGACCCCCGGACTAAAAAACATTCAGTACTTC. It codes for CASSPTPGLKNIQYF.

Only a few counts were recorded for this clonotype. The chain recombines TRBV7-8 with TRBJ2-1; D call uncertain. CDR1 and CDR2 (germline): SGHVS, FQNEAQ. The CDR3 is 15 residues long. Between the trimmed V and J ends, which lost 5 bases and 2 bases, there was a span of 13 bases. This chain's CDR3 is CASSLPRAAYNEQFF. CDR3 coding DNA: TGTGCCAGCAGCCTACCCCGGGCCGCCTACAATGAGCAGTTCTTC.